A single sample gave rise to the 17 T cell receptor beta chains below, sequenced in a study of post-analysis software for immune sequencing data (dated by TCRdb to the mid-2010s). Libraries were constructed by PCR. Reads for this sample came from an Illumina HiSeq 2500. To reduce PCR and sequencing biases, unique molecular identifiers were incorporated into the TCR beta cDNA libraries. TCRdb reran the public reads through fastp at Q25 and MiXCR, keeping productive beta chains. Identical CDR3 protein sequences are pooled into one entry, listed with their most common genes and DNA. This sample has about 430,000 distinct CDR3 sequences in its table, and 30% to 40% of those were observed once. Together, the top ten hold approximately 7.1% of the sample. The paper's findings and limits, for the study overall: Roughly 5 TRBV segments, including TRBV5-6, TRBV5-1 and TRBV20-1, were significantly more frequent in patients than controls.

The antigens for these receptors are not known. Sequenced input: blood. All receptors come from a girl aged 2 to 9 with multiple sclerosis.

CDR3 DNA: TGTGCCAGCAGTAGGGAATTCGATCCTGAAGCTTTCTTT. It specifies CASSREFDPEAFF. The chain uses TRBV28 and TRBJ1-1, with D hard to call. The CDR3 spans 13 residues. The V gene's germline CDR1 is MDHEN and CDR2 SYDVKM. Trimming took off 5 bases at V and 6 bases at J, with 13 bases between the two ends.

This clonotype has just a few counts. This sequence joins TRBV7-2 and TRBJ1-2; perhaps TRBD1 as D (6 bases). Germline V gene sequence: CDR1 SGHTA, CDR2 FQGNSA. V was clipped by 6 bases and J by 0 bases, with 14 bases between them. CDR3 length: 15 residues. CDR3 nucleotides: TGTGCCAGCAGGGTGGGGGGGGCGACTAACTATGGCTACACCTTC. The encoded protein is CASRVGGATNYGYTF.

This clonotype has a single count. The chain joins TRBV4-1 to TRBJ1-2; the match to TRBD1 covers 7 bases. Trimming cost V 4 bases and J 7 bases; bases outside gene matches: 27. This CDR3 comprises 20 residues. CDR1 is MGHRA and CDR2 is YSYEKL in the germline V gene. In DNA, the CDR3 is TGCGCCAGCAGCCGCCCGGGACAGCGAAAATTGGCTAGAGCTCCTCGTGGCTACACCTTC. This gives the protein CASSRPGQRKLARAPRGYTF.

The chain recombines TRBV7-2 with TRBJ1-4, with D tentatively TRBD1 (5 bases). The ends were cut back, 0 bases at V and 2 bases at J, with 10 bases in the middle. CDR3 length: 16 amino acids. The germline V gene has CDR1 SGHTA and CDR2 FQGNSA. The CDR3, as DNA: TGTGCCAGCAGCTTAGCAGGGACGCTGACTAATGAAAAACTGTTTTTT. It yields the protein CASSLAGTLTNEKLFF.

This chain joins TRBV10-3 and TRBJ2-7; D might be TRBD2 (5 bases). This CDR3 has 13 amino acids. Germline V CDR1 and CDR2: ENHRY, SYGVKD. The V end lost 2 bases, the J end lost 2 bases, and 7 bases lay between the germline ends. In DNA, the CDR3 is TGTGCCATCAGTGAGCCGGGAACCTACGAGCAGTACTTC. Its protein is CAISEPGTYEQYF.

The chain recombines TRBV20-1 with TRBJ2-1; 9 bases line up with TRBD2. Germline-derived CDR1 and CDR2 are DFQATT and SNEGSKA (reference sequence). The trim removed 3 bases at V and 10 bases at J, leaving 10 bases unmatched. The CDR3 runs to 14 residues. CDR3 loop: CSASFGGGAKEQFF. The DNA for the CDR3 is TGCAGTGCTAGCTTTGGCGGGGGGGCCAAGGAGCAGTTCTTC.

The chain joins TRBV4-2 to TRBJ2-7; TRBD2 matches at 8 bases. This CDR3 has 17 residues. Germline lookup yields CDR1 LGHNA and CDR2 YNFKEQ. With V trimmed by 0 bases and J by 2 bases, 9 bases remained unmatched. CDR3 sequence reads: CASSQEFAAGGTYEQYF. The CDR3 DNA reads as TGTGCCAGCAGCCAAGAGTTTGCGGCGGGAGGAACCTACGAGCAGTACTTC.

This rearrangement joins TRBV5-5 to TRBJ2-5; no clear D gene. Trimming pared 3 bases from V and 5 bases from J, leaving 17 bases between. CDR3 length: 15 residues. Germline CDR1 SGHKS, CDR2 YYEKEE (reference sequence). The DNA of the CDR3 is TGTGCCAGCAGCTCCGAATGGCCGCGGTCGGAGACCCAGTACTTC. This sequence encodes CASSSEWPRSETQYF.

The CDR3 bases are TGCGCCAGCAGCCAAGACAGGGGTGATGAAAAACTGTTTTTT. As protein: CASSQDRGDEKLFF. This chain joins TRBV4-3 and TRBJ1-4; D is perhaps TRBD1 (6 bases). The germline V gene encodes CDR1 LGHNA and CDR2 YSLEER. The ends were cut back, 0 bases at V and 6 bases at J, with 8 bases in the middle. The CDR3 covers 14 residues.

This chain uses TRBV5-1 with TRBJ1-2, with a possible D match to TRBD1 (5 bases). Between the trimmed V and J ends, which lost 1 base and 4 bases, there was a span of 14 bases. The CDR3 covers 15 residues. Per the germline V gene, CDR1 is SGHRS and CDR2 is YFSETQ. The CDR3 DNA is TGCGCCAGCAGCTTGAACGCGGGGCTCGGCTATGGCTACACCTTC. This gives the protein CASSLNAGLGYGYTF.

V gene TRBV9 combines with J gene TRBJ2-3; D tentatively fits TRBD1 or TRBD2 (6 bases each). This CDR3 has 17 amino acids. V was trimmed by 2 bases and J by 1 base, leaving 17 bases between them. The germline CDR1 and CDR2 sequences are SGDLS and YYNGEE. As DNA, the CDR3 is TGTGCCAGCAGCGTCGCGAGGGGGGTACAAGGCACAGATACGCAGTATTTT. It codes for CASSVARGVQGTDTQYF.

This chain links TRBV7-8 with TRBJ2-7, with TRBD2 matching 10 bases. V was pared by 5 bases and J by 1 base, with 17 bases of the junction left unmatched. The germline V gene encodes CDR1 SGHVS and CDR2 FQNEAQ. CDR3 length equals 19 residues. CDR3 in DNA: TGTGCCAGCAGCCGATATCCAGAAGCGGGAGGGCCTTTGTCCTACGAGCAGTACTTC. Amino acid sequence: CASSRYPEAGGPLSYEQYF.

This clonotype has just a few counts. The gene calls are TRBV24-1 and TRBJ2-5; D possibly corresponds to TRBD1 (5 bases). The CDR3 totals 12 residues. Germline V gene lookup returns CDR1 KGHDR and CDR2 SFDVKD. V was pared by 1 base and J by 7 bases, with 6 bases between. In DNA form, the CDR3 reads TGTGCCACCAGTGATTTTAGGGGGACCCAGTACTTC. Its translation is CATSDFRGTQYF.

The chain employs TRBV7-3 and TRBJ2-3; a weak D match, TRBD2 (6 bases). CDR1 is SGHTA, CDR2 FQGTGA, per germline. V was clipped by 5 bases and J by 2 bases, with 11 bases between them. CDR3 length equals 14 residues. CDR3 sequence: CASSRGTNTDTQYF. The DNA for the CDR3 is TGTGCCAGCAGCCGCGGGACCAACACAGATACGCAGTATTTT.

CDR3 DNA sequence: TGTGCCACCAGAGTAGCGGGGGTATCCACAGATACGCAGTATTTT. Its translation is CATRVAGVSTDTQYF. This chain connects TRBV15 to TRBJ2-3, with TRBD2 identical over 9 bases. V gave up 6 bases and J gave up 2 bases; unmatched junction bases: 6. The CDR3 covers 15 residues. The germline V gene encodes CDR1 LNHNV and CDR2 YYDKDF (reference sequence).

The J gene is TRBJ2-3, the V gene TRBV20-1; perhaps TRBD2 as D (5 bases). Trimming removed 3 bases from V and 0 bases from J, with 13 bases in between. The CDR3 has 15 residues. From germline, CDR1 is DFQATT and CDR2 SNEGSKA (reference sequence). The DNA of the CDR3 is TGCAGTGCTAGTCGCCTAGCAGATAGCACAGATACGCAGTATTTT. Encoded protein: CSASRLADSTDTQYF.

This clonotype has more than one count but fewer than ten. DNA for the CDR3: TGTGCCAGCAGCTCCTCCAACTACCTGGGGGGCTACACCTTC. It translates to CASSSSNYLGGYTF. This chain uses TRBV9 with TRBJ1-2; D is undetermined. This CDR3 is built from 14 residues. Germline loops: CDR1 SGDLS, CDR2 YYNGEE. V lost 4 bases to trimming and J lost 8 bases, with 18 bases between them.